The sequence of this T cell receptor beta chain was determined in a study of blood T cell repertoires in COVID-19. Study background: The samples span acute and convalescent COVID-19 from the United States, Italy and Spain. T cells, B-cell-depleted T cells, or PBMCs provided the cDNA or gDNA that served as material.

Germline CDR1 SNHLY, CDR2 FYNNEI. This CDR3 contains 14 residues. V dropped 5 bases and J dropped 6; count of bases not matched to a gene: 8. Recovered participants had two consecutive negative NP/OP PCR tests, healthcare professional clearance, or symptom resolution. Methods used by the authors: Reference gene primer amplification gave estimated nucleated cell counts. Some clones are missing from TCRdb's copy, which holds only in-frame ones; the method was immunoSEQ multiplex PCR. That table furnishes V, J and clone size, whereas the DNA furnished D and trimming. There are around 210,000 clones in the sample; about 89% occur only once, and approximately 8.2% lies in the top ten.

The specimen was PBMCs or T cells enriched from blood (not recorded which). V is TRBV2 and J is TRBJ1-2, with TRBD1 identical over 8 bases. This receptor was taken from a woman between 18 and 29 years old who had recovered from COVID-19. The CDR3 DNA reads TGTGCCAGCAGTTCGCGACAGGGGCCAAATGGCTACACCTTC. This encodes CASSSRQGPNGYTF.